This entry describes one T cell receptor beta chain. Which antigen it targets is not known. No base quality information exists; no much larger clone differs at one position. To estimate absolute template abundance from read counts, synthetic TCR analog templates were spiked into each PCR. The immunoSEQ assay was used to amplify TCRbeta CDR3 regions from genomic DNA with bias-controlled V and J gene primers. Rearranged TCRbeta segments were sequenced at approximately 20X coverage. For the original study's pipeline: Sequencing errors were corrected by clustering and CDR3s were annotated against IMGT to assign V, D and J genes. Only productive TCRbeta rearrangements were used in downstream analyses, excluding out-of-frame or stop-codon sequences. Clonality was calculated as one minus the Shannon entropy normalized by the log of the number of unique productive sequences. Fisher's exact test with Benjamini-Hochberg correction, at a threshold of adjusted p below 0.01, was used to find clones that differed between time points or between blood and tumor. TCRdb carries this immuneACCESS record with in-frame sequences only. Its versions omit some clonotypes, under half of them owing to an unresolved V gene in the studies checked, with the rest unexplained. V and J calls and clone size are given by that table; D and trimming were obtained from the DNA. The sample records some 63,000 clones, about four fifths of which are singletons. Roughly 5% of the sample lies in the top ten.

This specimen's time point label, interpreted: pretreatment peripheral blood. A total of 29 patients with locally advanced or metastatic urothelial carcinoma, treated at Memorial Sloan Kettering on a trial protocol, made up the cohort. Peripheral blood mononuclear cells were collected pretreatment and during treatment, with between 1 and 8 total time points per patient. The Qiagen DNeasy Blood extraction kit was used to purify genomic DNA from total PBMCs and from tumor samples. PBMCs were collected pretreatment and during treatment, and were isolated and stored as previously described. The sample is drawn from a study of PD-L1 blockade in urothelial cancer (TCRdb year 2017). General notes on the study: Every patient began therapy in about 2014 and was given atezolizumab 1,200 mg intravenously every 3 weeks. About 85% of the 29 patients were identified as males with urothelial cancer of bladder origin, and a prior smoking history was reported by 18 of 29 patients. Patients had an ECOG performance status of 0 or 1 and had received between 0 and 3 prior chemotherapy regimens. Blood samples were analyzed 3 weeks after the start of treatment (second dose) and 6 weeks after the start of treatment. Blood samples gave median yields of around 140,000 T cells and 80,000 to 90,000 unique TCRs, along with a median clonality of roughly 0.08. The study was an exploratory multi-omic analysis of somatic, immune and clinical correlates of response to PD-L1 blockade with atezolizumab in urothelial cancer. TCR sequencing covered pretreatment tumor samples and matched, serially collected peripheral blood taken before and after atezolizumab treatment. Durable clinical benefit was defined as a progression-free survival longer than 6 months, and TCR features were additionally tested against progression-free survival and overall survival. In the same patients who had TCR sequencing, pretreatment tumors also underwent whole exome sequencing and RNA sequencing. Eight to ten patients achieved durable clinical benefit and around 19 did not. Pretreatment blood TCR-seq was available for about 27 patients, at least one posttreatment blood collection was obtained for 25 or so patients, and tumor TCR-seq was available for 25 or so patients.

At the junction V is shortened by 4 bases and J by 1 base; bases outside the gene matches: 8. In the germline V gene, CDR1 corresponds to LGHNA and CDR2 to YNFKEQ. Spanning cysteine to phenylalanine, the CDR3 consists of 17 amino acids. Only CDR3 DNA remains: 51 bases, in frame from the first base. What the study reported, not specific to this receptor: Greater expansion of tumor-associated TCR clones in peripheral blood 3 weeks after the start of treatment was observed in patients with durable benefit (n of about 21, p = 0.022). Improved progression-free and overall survival was associated with having pretreatment peripheral blood TCR clonality below the median. Because of the small sample size (n ≈ 30) and the many exploratory analyses performed, the results are intended to be regarded as hypothesis-generating.

The starting material was PBMCs, obtained around atezolizumab (anti-PD-L1) treatment. The source of this sequence is a man aged 65 to 79 with urothelial cancer. The V gene is TRBV4-2 and the J gene is TRBJ2-2; 8 central nucleotides agree with TRBD1. The DNA is as follows: TGTGCCAGCAGCCCACTTTATGACAGGGGGAACACCGGGGAGCTGTTTTTT. Its protein reads: CASSPLYDRGNTGELFF.